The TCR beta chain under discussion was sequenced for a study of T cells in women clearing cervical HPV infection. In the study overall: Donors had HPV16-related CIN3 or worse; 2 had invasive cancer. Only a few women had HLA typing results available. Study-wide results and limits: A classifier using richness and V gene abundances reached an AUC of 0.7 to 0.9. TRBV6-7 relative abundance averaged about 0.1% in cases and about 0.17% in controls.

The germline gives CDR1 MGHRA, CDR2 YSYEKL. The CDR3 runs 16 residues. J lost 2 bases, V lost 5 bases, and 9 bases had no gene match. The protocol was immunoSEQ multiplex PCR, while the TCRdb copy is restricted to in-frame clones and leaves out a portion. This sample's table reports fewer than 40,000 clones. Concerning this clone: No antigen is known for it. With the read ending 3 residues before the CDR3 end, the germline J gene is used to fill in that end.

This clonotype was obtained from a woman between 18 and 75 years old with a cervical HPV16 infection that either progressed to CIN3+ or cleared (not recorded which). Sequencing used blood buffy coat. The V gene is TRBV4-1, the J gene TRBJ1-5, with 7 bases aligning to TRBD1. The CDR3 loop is CASSDRVGLGNQPQHF. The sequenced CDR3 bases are TGCGCCAGCAGCGACAGGGTTGGTCTGGGCAATCAGCCC.